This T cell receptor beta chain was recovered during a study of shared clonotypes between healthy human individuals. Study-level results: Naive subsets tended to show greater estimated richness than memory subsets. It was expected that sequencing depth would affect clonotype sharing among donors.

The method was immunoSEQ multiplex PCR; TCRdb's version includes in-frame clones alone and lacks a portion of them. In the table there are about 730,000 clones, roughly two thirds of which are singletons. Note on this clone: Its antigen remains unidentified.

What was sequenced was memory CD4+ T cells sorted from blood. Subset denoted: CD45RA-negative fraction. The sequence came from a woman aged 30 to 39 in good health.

CDR3 nucleotides: TGTGCCAGTAGGAGGGCCGGGGGCACTGAAGCTTTCTTT. It translates to CASRRAGGTEAFF. V and J are TRBV19 and TRBJ1-1; tentatively, D is TRBD1 (5 bases). The CDR3 extends over 13 amino acids. CDR1 is LNHDA, CDR2 SQIVND, per germline (reference sequence). Trimming removed 6 bases from V and 4 bases from J, with 12 bases in between.